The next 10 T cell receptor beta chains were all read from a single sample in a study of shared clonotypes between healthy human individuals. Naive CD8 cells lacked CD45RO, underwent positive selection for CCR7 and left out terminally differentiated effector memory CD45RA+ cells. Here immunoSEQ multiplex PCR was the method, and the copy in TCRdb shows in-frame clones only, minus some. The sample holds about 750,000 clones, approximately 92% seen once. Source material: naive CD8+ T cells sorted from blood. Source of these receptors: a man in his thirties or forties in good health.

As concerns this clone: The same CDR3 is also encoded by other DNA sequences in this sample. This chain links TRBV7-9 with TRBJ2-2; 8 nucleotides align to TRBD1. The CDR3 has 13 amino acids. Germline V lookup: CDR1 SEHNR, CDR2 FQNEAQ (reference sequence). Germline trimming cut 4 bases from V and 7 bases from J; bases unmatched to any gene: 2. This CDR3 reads CASSSGQGGELFF. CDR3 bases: TGTGCCAGCAGCTCAGGACAGGGCGGGGAGCTGTTTTTT.

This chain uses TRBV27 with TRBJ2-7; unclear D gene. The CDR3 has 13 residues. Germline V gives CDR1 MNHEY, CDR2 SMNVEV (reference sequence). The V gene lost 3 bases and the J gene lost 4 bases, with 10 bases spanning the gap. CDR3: CASSFSVFYEQYF. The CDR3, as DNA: TGTGCCAGCAGTTTCTCCGTCTTTTACGAGCAGTACTTC.

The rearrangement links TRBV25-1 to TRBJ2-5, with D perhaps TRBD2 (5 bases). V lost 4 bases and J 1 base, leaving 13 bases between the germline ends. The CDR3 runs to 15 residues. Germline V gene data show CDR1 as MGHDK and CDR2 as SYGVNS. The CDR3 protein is CASSGGYRAQETQYF. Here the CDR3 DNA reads TGTGCCAGCAGTGGAGGGTACAGAGCCCAAGAGACCCAGTACTTC.

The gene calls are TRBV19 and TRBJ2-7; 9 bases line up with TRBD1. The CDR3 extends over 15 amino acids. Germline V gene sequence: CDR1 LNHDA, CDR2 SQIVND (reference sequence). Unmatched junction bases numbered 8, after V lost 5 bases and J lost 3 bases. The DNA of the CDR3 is TGTGCCAGTAGTGTCTATACGACAGGGGGCTACGAGCAGTACTTC. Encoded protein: CASSVYTTGGYEQYF.

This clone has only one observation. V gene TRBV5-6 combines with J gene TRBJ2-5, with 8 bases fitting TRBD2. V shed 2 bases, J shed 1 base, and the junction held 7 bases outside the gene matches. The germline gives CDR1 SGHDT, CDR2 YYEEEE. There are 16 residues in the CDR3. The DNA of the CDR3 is TGTGCCAGCAGCTTAGGGGTAGCGGGGAGCCAAGAGACCCAGTACTTC. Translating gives CASSLGVAGSQETQYF. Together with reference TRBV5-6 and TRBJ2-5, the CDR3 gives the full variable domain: DAGVTQSPTHLIKTRGQQVTLRCSPKSGHDTVSWYQQALGQGPQFIFQYYEEEERQRGNFPDRFSGHQFPNYSSELNVNALLLGDSALYLCASSLGVAGSQETQYFGPGTRLLVL.

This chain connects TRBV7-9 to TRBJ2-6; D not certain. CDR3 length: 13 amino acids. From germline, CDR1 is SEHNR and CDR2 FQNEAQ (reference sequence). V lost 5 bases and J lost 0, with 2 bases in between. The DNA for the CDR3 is TGTGCCAGCAGCGACTCTGGGGCCAACGTCCTGACTTTC. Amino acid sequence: CASSDSGANVLTF.

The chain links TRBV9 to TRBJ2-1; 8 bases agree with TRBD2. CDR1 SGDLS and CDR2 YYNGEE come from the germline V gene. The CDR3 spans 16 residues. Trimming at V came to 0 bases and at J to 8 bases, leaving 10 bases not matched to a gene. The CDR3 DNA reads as TGTGCCAGCAGCGTAGCTAGGGAGCGGGAGACGGATGAGCAGTTCTTC. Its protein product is CASSVARERETDEQFF.

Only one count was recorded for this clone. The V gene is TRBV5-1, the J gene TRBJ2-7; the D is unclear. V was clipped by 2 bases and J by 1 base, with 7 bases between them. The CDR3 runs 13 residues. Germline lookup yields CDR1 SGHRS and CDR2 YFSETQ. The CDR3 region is CASSFRESYEQYF. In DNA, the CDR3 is TGCGCCAGCAGCTTTAGAGAATCCTACGAGCAGTACTTC.

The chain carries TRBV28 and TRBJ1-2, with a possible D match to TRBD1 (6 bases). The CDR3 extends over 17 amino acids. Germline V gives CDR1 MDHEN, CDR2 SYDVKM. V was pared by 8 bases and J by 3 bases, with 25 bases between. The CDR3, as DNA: TGTGCCAGCGTGGTTTTTGCTGGGGGCGAGAGTGACTATGGCTACACCTTC. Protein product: CASVVFAGGESDYGYTF.

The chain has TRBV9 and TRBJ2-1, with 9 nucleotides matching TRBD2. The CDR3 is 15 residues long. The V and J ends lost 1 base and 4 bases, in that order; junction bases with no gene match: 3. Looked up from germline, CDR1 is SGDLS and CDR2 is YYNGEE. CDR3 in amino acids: CASSVSSGIYNEQFF. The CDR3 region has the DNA TGTGCCAGCAGCGTATCTAGCGGGATATACAATGAGCAGTTCTTC.